The sequence of this T cell receptor (beta chain) was determined in a study of T cells in Graves' hyperthyroidism and ophthalmopathy. Study summary: Peripheral blood collection took place at initial diagnosis, before any treatment. Study-level points and caveats: The blood repertoire included most of the expanded thyroid clonotypes above 0.001. In validation, the model predicted ophthalmopathy. These predictions came a median about 6.5 months before onset.

CDR3 size: 16 residues. V lost 2 bases to trimming and J lost 5 bases; unmatched junction nucleotides: 7. Germline loops: CDR1 MNHEY, CDR2 SMNVEV (reference sequence). For this clonotype: Its antigen is still unknown.

Amplification of TCR beta CDR3 regions was performed using RNA transcripts as template. Researchers ran a first-round RT-PCR on the TCR CDR3 using the HTBI primer set. TCRdb ran MiXCR on the multiplex PCR reads and lists one entry per CDR3 protein. Here the sample spans about 640,000 distinct CDR3 sequences, about 14% being singletons. The chain is built from TRBV27 and TRBJ2-7; 12 nucleotides align to TRBD2. The TCR was taken from a woman aged 50 to 60 with Graves' ophthalmopathy. Sample: blood. This chain's CDR3 is CASSLTLAGGMDEQYF. The CDR3 DNA reads as TGTGCCAGCAGTTTAACGCTAGCGGGAGGGATGGACGAGCAGTACTTC.